One sample yielded the 5 T cell receptor beta chains listed below, sequenced in a study of vaccination and CD4 T cells after COVID-19. Their recognized antigens are unknown. An Oncomine TCR Beta short-read assay was used to sequence the DNA from cultured CD4+ T cells. TCRdb called the PCR reads again in MiXCR, with one record for every CDR3 protein. This sample has 20,000 to 25,000 distinct CDR3 sequences; approximately 57% occur once, and the top ten carry 10% to 15%. Described treatment: roughly nine-day PBMC culture with coronavirus spike peptide pools or control peptides (ViraFEST assay). Sequenced here: CD4+ T cells from blood, cultured in vitro, sampled after SARS-CoV-2 vaccination. The receptors originated from a human donor who received a COVID-19 vaccine.

This CDR3 reads CSARHLSGNTIYF. CDR3 bases: TGCAGTGCTAGACACCTCTCTGGAAACACCATATATTTT. The chain carries TRBV20-1 and TRBJ1-3; no clear D. The CDR3 is made up of 13 amino acids. The V gene's germline CDR1 is DFQATT and CDR2 SNEGSKA (reference sequence). Trimming left V 2 bases short and J 0 bases short, with 5 bases between.

V and J are TRBV6-1 and TRBJ2-5; the D gene is possibly TRBD2 (5 bases). The CDR3 spans 13 residues. Germline loops: CDR1 MNHNS, CDR2 SASEGT. Trimming took off 4 bases at V and 6 bases at J, with 12 bases between the two ends. CDR3 residues: CASSGLAGQTQYF. The CDR3 DNA reads TGTGCCAGCAGTGGTTTGGCGGGTCAGACCCAGTACTTC.

This clonotype showed up just once. CDR3 coding DNA: TGTGCCAGCAGTTTAGGGACAGCAAGCAATCAGCCCCAGCATTTT. Amino acids: CASSLGTASNQPQHF. The chain carries TRBV12-3 or TRBV12-4 and TRBJ1-5; maybe TRBD1 (6 bases). Trimming took off 1 base at V and 1 base at J, with 8 bases between the two ends. The CDR3 spans 15 residues.

The V and J genes are TRBV7-3 and TRBJ2-2; tentative D call: TRBD1 (6 bases). Germline V gene sequence: CDR1 SGHTA, CDR2 FQGTGA. The CDR3 is made up of 17 amino acids. The ends were cut back, 5 bases at V and 1 base at J, with 17 bases in the middle. The CDR3 protein is CASSRPPGHQNTGELFF. The CDR3 DNA is TGTGCCAGCAGCAGACCACCGGGACATCAGAACACCGGGGAGCTGTTTTTT.

This CDR3 reads CASSFTGPPQHF. CDR3 nucleotides: TGTGCCAGTAGTTTTACCGGGCCGCCCCAGCATTTT. The chain combines TRBV19 with TRBJ1-5; D is ambiguous. This CDR3 has 12 residues. V gave up 5 bases and J gave up 9 bases, with 11 bases separating them. The germline gives CDR1 LNHDA, CDR2 SQIVND (reference sequence).